The clone carrying this T cell receptor (beta chain) was counted between two and nine times. There are 13 residues in the CDR3. V dropped 5 bases and J dropped 5 bases, with 13 bases sitting between them. Germline V gene data show CDR1 as SGHRS and CDR2 as YFSETQ. For TCRbeta, the library was prepared with unique molecular identifiers. MiXCR, run by TCRdb on the PCR reads, gives a single entry per CDR3 protein. The sample shows nearly 550,000 distinct CDR3 sequences, roughly 18% of them seen only once. These data belong to a study of T-cell reconstitution after alpha-beta-depleted transplantation in children.

The clonotype was recovered from a human donor who donated a stem cell graft to a child with acute lymphoblastic leukemia. The chain has TRBV5-1 and TRBJ1-1; D is unclear. Here the sequenced sample was PBMCs from the stem cell graft donor, taken from the stem cell graft. CDR3 DNA: TGCGCCAGCAGTTTCCCGCCCGGGACTGAAGCTTTCTTT. Translation: CASSFPPGTEAFF.